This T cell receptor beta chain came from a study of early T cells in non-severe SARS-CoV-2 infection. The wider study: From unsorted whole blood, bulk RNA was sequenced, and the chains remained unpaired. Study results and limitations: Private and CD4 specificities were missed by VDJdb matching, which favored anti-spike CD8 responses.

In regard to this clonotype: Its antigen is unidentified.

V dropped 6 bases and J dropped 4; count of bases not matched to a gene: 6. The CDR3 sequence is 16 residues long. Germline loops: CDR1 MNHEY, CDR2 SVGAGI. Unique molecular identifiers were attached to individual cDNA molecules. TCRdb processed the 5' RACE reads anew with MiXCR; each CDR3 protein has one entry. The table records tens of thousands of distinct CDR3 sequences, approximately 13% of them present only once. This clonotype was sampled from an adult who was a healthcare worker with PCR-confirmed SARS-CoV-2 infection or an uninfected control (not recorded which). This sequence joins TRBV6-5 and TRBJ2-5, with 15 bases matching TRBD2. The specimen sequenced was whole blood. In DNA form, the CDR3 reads TGTGCCAGCAGCCAAGGACTAGCGGGAGGGCGAGAGACCCAGTACTTC. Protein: CASSQGLAGGRETQYF.